This TCR beta chain was found in a study of T-cell reconstitution after alpha-beta-depleted transplantation in children. Construction of the TCRbeta library involved unique molecular identifiers. TCRdb reprocessed the PCR reads via MiXCR and lists one record per CDR3 protein. The sample lists 230,000 or so distinct CDR3 sequences, about 12% occurring once. This CDR3 region has 17 residues. Germline V gene data show CDR1 as SGHVS and CDR2 as FQNEAQ. V shed 1 base and J shed 4 bases, with 17 bases lying between them. This specimen was PBMCs from the stem cell graft donor, taken from the stem cell graft. This TCR came from a human donor who donated a stem cell graft to a child with acute lymphoblastic leukemia. The V gene is TRBV7-8, the J gene TRBJ2-1; D may match TRBD1 or TRBD2 (6 bases each). In DNA, the CDR3 is TGTGCCAGCAGCTTAGGGGTAAGGGGGGAGCCTTACAATGAGCAGTTCTTC. The encoded protein is CASSLGVRGEPYNEQFF.